This is a list of T cell receptor beta chains from one sample in a study of blood T cell repertoires in COVID-19. The data were produced by immunoSEQ multiplex PCR, yet TCRdb's version contains in-frame clones alone and is incomplete. The sample lists about 230,000 clones, nearly 90% seen once, with about a tenth in the top ten. Sequencing was carried out using PBMCs or T cells enriched from blood (not recorded which). These receptors came from a young man who had recovered from COVID-19. CDR3s include the opening cysteine and the closing phenylalanine or tryptophan. Each record gives: V gene, J gene, CDR3 protein.

V: TRBV2; J: TRBJ2-5; CDR3: CASSETPRGVETQYF
V: TRBV5-1; J: TRBJ2-1; CDR3: CASSVSSGSSYNEQFF
V: TRBV13; J: TRBJ1-1; CDR3: CASRAQGIVAIEAFF
V: TRBV29-1; J: TRBJ1-1; CDR3: CSVGGGSTEAFF
V: TRBV16; J: TRBJ1-2; CDR3: CASSRMSPGQGSNGYTF
V: TRBV21-1; J: TRBJ2-2; CDR3: CASSKVAEREKENTGELFF
V: TRBV4-3; J: TRBJ1-3; CDR3: CASSRTGDSGNTIYF
V: TRBV6-5; J: TRBJ1-5; CDR3: CASSYSSHGNQPQHF
V: TRBV4-1; J: TRBJ2-1; CDR3: CASSQVQAYNEQFF
V: TRBV6-5; J: TRBJ1-4; CDR3: CASSLRGTGNNEKLFF
V: TRBV5-1; J: TRBJ1-2; CDR3: CASSLAAGAGYTF
V: TRBV5-4; J: TRBJ1-2; CDR3: CASSLAAEQGYGYTF
V: TRBV9; J: TRBJ2-3; CDR3: CASSVGRWLAGPYVTDTQYF
V: TRBV15; J: TRBJ2-6; CDR3: CATSRKDRVGANVLTF
V: TRBV2; J: TRBJ2-7; CDR3: CASSLAGFSYEQYF
V: TRBV7-6; J: TRBJ1-1; CDR3: CASSLPDRTGTEAFF
V: TRBV6-5; J: TRBJ2-7; CDR3: CAGGRGPYEQYF
V: TRBV18; J: TRBJ1-2; CDR3: CASSPGQGAHYGYTF
V: TRBV10-3; J: TRBJ1-6; CDR3: CAISETAGTGDSPLHF
V: TRBV19; J: TRBJ1-6; CDR3: CASSRDRGRNSPLHF
V: TRBV24-1; J: TRBJ2-3; CDR3: CATAGEPATDTQYF
V: TRBV15; J: TRBJ2-5; CDR3: CATSRDSRTGGETQYF
V: TRBV7-8; J: TRBJ1-3; CDR3: CASSLGRGSGNTIYF
V: TRBV3-1/TRBV3-2; J: TRBJ2-7; CDR3: CASSQEGTSGGSYEQYF
V: TRBV3-1/TRBV3-2; J: TRBJ2-2; CDR3: CASSLQGGYAGELFF
V: TRBV19; J: TRBJ1-1; CDR3: CASSRQRMNTEAFF
V: TRBV27; J: TRBJ1-4; CDR3: CASSLEGSGRKLFF
V: TRBV2; J: TRBJ2-7; CDR3: CASKSRLAGIEQYF